This T cell receptor (beta chain) stems from a study of cytomegalovirus exposure and HLA in healthy donors (TCRdb year 2017). Turning to the overall study: In an earlier analysis of 550 to 750 of the donors, around 290 Gb of sequence data and just under 120 million unique TCR beta sequences from roughly 200 million T cells were reported. An early release that covered roughly 600 HLA-typed donors contained approximately 300 gigabases of sequencing data and 85 million to 100 million unique TCR sequences. The genetic ancestry cluster associated with self-reported Caucasian donors included 81% of the roughly 400 genotyped donors. The study aimed to test whether cataloging public T cell receptors could reveal signatures of past pathogen exposure. The study profiled the T cell repertoires of more than 500 subjects by immunosequencing and related them to cytomegalovirus serostatus. A separate validation cohort of 100 to 150 different subjects was used in addition to the roughly 670-subject first cohort. The study combined high-throughput TCR immunosequencing, statistical association of individual TCRs with disease status, and machine learning to predict cytomegalovirus infection status. To study patterns of TCR occurrence, a later analysis re-analyzed previously published TCR beta repertoires from around 700 donors and added high-resolution HLA genotyping. The later analysis used no new phenotypic data to find candidate immune exposures, relying instead on TCR beta sequences and their occurrence across donors. An earlier analysis of around 580 of the donors used high-throughput TCR beta sequencing to judge whether each TCR beta V gene segment behaved as functional or pseudogenic. Donor age, sex, ethnicity and CMV serostatus were collected together with the repertoire data. A later genetic analysis used genome-wide SNP genotypes for about 65% of the 666 donors, treating that subset as a discovery cohort. Every discovery cohort repertoire had been produced on one sequencing platform. Both class I and class II loci were covered by HLA typing, at four-digit resolution. Typing coverage varied by locus: roughly 620-630 donors for A, B, C, DRB1 and DQB1; approximately 560 for DQA1; around 570 for DPA1; about 450 for DPB1. About five DR-DQ haplotypes were treated as single units for association and clustering because of strong linkage in the cohort. Across about 370 genotyped donors of the cohort, an average of 235,054 unique TCR beta nucleotide sequences per donor were sequenced, and about a sixth of those sequences were non-productive.

Libraries were constructed by the immunoSEQ multiplex PCR assay. A mixture of 60 forward primers for TCR Vbeta segments and 13 reverse primers for TCR Jbeta segments was used in the multiplex PCR. A multiplex PCR assay on genomic DNA amplified the CDR3 region of rearranged TCR beta genes. Amplified TCR beta libraries were sequenced as 87-base-pair reads on the Illumina HiSeq System. Per the original workflow: In a later analysis, some 80 million unique TCR beta chains were counted across the approximately 620 repertoires, and about 9.9 million of these chains were shared by at least two donors. To remove PCR and sequencing errors, raw reads were error-corrected and collapsed into unique sequences using a nearest-neighbor algorithm that merged closely related sequences. CDR3 sequences were aligned to IMGT reference sequences to assign V, D and J gene segments. For a sequence to be retained, a match of at least six nucleotides was required to both a V gene segment and a J gene segment. A rearrangement was called productive if the CDR3 had no stop codons and remained in frame with V and J, and every other rearrangement was called non-productive. CDR3 was defined according to IMGT convention as the region running from the second conserved V-encoded cysteine to the conserved J-encoded phenylalanine. The earlier analysis of approximately 590 of the donors excluded any sequence lacking an unambiguous match to a single V gene segment. An earlier analysis of approximately 590 of the donors classified V segments as functional when productive rearrangements were above 56.7% and as segregating when the standard deviation between donors was above 5%. A statistical classification framework was built for diagnosing cytomegalovirus status from the catalog of TCR beta chain sequences. In a later analysis, TCR nucleotide sequences were compared against IMGT/GENE-DB human TR gene sequences so that V and J genes could be assigned. A later analysis assigned CDR3 sequences and most-parsimonious VDJ recombination scenarios with the TCRdist pipeline. In a later analysis, each TCR beta chain was defined by its CDR3 amino acid sequence together with its V-gene family, and reads lacking a unique V-gene family were excluded. In a later analysis, 550 to 650 highly shared, low-generation-probability nucleotide sequences were removed to address suspected cross-contamination and a sequencing artifact. For each public chain, a later analysis derived a clonal expansion index from normalized ranks of inferred template counts within each repertoire. In a later analysis, generation probabilities were computed using a VDJ recombination model fitted to out-of-frame rearrangements, and the results were checked against IGoR. Hypergeometric tests were used in a later analysis to score TCR-TCR, TCR-HLA and TCR-CMV co-occurrence, with a repertoire-size bias correction applied to the TCR pairs. To estimate false discovery rates, a later analysis permuted the HLA or CMV assignments 20 times. A later analysis grouped co-occurring TCRs with DBSCAN, adding TCRdist sequence similarity when clustering within HLA-allele-positive subsets. Repertoires with fewer than 30,000 or more than 120,000 public chains were left out of co-occurrence clustering, as were a few repertoires with anomalous nucleotide sharing. TCRdb provides this immuneACCESS table in a form limited to in-frame rearrangements. Some clones are lacking; in checked studies, under half of them reflect an unresolved V gene, and why the rest are absent is not known. From that table come the V and J calls and clone size; the DNA was used to work out D and trimming. The sample table lists about 150,000 clones, 60% to 80% of them with a count of one. The ten largest clones add up to about 11% of the sample.

The CDR3 numbers 15 residues from cysteine through phenylalanine. Only the CDR3 region is kept as DNA, spanning 45 bases read in frame from base 1. From the germline V gene, CDR1 is SGHRS and CDR2 is YFSETQ. V and J are trimmed by 3 bases and 6 bases, and the gene matches miss 9 bases of the junction. In total, just over 650 healthy bone marrow donors made up the cohort. All cohort members were sampled while nominally healthy, although unrecorded immune exposures were likely present. The donor tested CMV seropositive, placing the donor among the approximately 290 seropositive members of the cohort. A peripheral blood sample was collected from each donor, and TCR beta sequencing was performed on peripheral blood mononuclear cells. Genomic DNA was extracted from the blood cell samples with the Qiagen DNeasy Blood Extraction Kit. Study-wide conclusions, independent of this receptor: Specific HLA alleles were associated with roughly 17,000 TCR beta sequences at a false discovery rate of 0.05 in a later analysis. Compared with equally common non-associated chains, HLA-associated TCR beta chains in a later analysis were more clonally expanded and had lower generation probabilities. In a later analysis, several top co-occurrence clusters were reported to appear linked to parvovirus B19, influenza, CMV and Epstein-Barr virus. Because HLA typing was missing for some donors at each locus, association tests included only the typed subset. For the cohort, immune exposure information was limited to CMV serostatus. In both the original and validation cohorts, the classifier was reported to diagnose cytomegalovirus status with high specificity and sensitivity. Sequencing depth was assumed to be roughly uniform across donors in the presence/absence analyses, though that assumption may not hold. In a later analysis, TCR association rates were found to vary across HLA loci, with the most associated TCRs seen for DRB1 alleles and the fewest for HLA-C alleles. Assigning TCR associations to individual alleles was difficult when HLA alleles, especially DR and DQ, strongly co-occurred. In a later analysis, most CMV-associated TCR beta chains were found to appear HLA-restricted, with HLA associations seemingly driven largely by CMV exposure. According to a later genetic analysis, donors in an Asian-associated ancestry cluster had fewer N-insertions in productive TCRs than the approximately 630-donor mean. An association between a missense DCLRE1C variant and V-gene and J-gene trimming of TCR beta chains was found in a later genetic analysis and replicated in an independent cohort. A further reported finding was that TCR beta sequences accurately predicted the HLA-A and HLA-B alleles for most subjects in the first cohort. In an earlier analysis of around 500 of the donors, most TCR beta V segments appeared in productive rearrangements about 87% or about 30% of the time, broadly matching IMGT annotations. The earlier analysis of some 560 of the donors excluded 15 to 20 rarely observed V segments, including chromosome 9 orphons, because counts were too low. According to the authors, the approach could potentially be generalized to other disease states and immunological phenotypes. In vitro tests confirmed that a few of the cytomegalovirus-associated TCR beta chains recognize cytomegalovirus antigens. Some IMGT-functional V segments, including TRBV6-2 and TRBV6-3, could not be told apart with the 87-base-pair reads, so those segments were excluded. The sequencing pipeline was judged likely to have produced a cluster of highly shared sequence variants as a technical artifact. The study gave a list of roughly 150 TCR beta chains associated with cytomegalovirus. Across donors, most TCR sequences were observed very rarely, whereas some public TCRs were present in many individuals. The cohort was sequenced for TCR beta chains only, and without alpha or paired-chain data the features that could be detected were limited. Linkage disequilibrium might explain the correlated functional status among segregating V segments, but an unknown experimental factor could not be excluded.

As for this clone: There is no known antigen for this receptor. No much larger clonotype is one base removed from it; base qualities were not supplied.

The chain is encoded by TRBV5-1 joined to TRBJ2-3, and 8 bases in between align with TRBD1. The material sequenced was PBMCs. This clonotype was obtained from a man between 18 and 29 years old in good health and CMV-seropositive. In nucleotides, the sequence is TGCGCCAGCAGCTCGCGGACAGGGTCGACGGATACGCAGTATTTT. Translated, it gives CASSSRTGSTDTQYF.